The T cell receptor (beta chain) under discussion was sequenced for a study of beta chain features in type 1 diabetes. Points from the study as a whole: Naive, central memory and Treg TCRB repertoires seemed to resemble each other more closely in patients than they did in healthy donors. Among patients with Type 1 diabetes, TCRB CDR3s were moderately but significantly shorter in every one of the four CD4+ subsets. It was not settled here whether HLA type affects TCRB rearrangement.

A note on this clone: Its specificity is not known.

The authors reverse transcribed all of the isolated RNA, so sequencing captured expressed TCRB transcripts. Data came from immunoSEQ multiplex PCR; TCRdb stores just in-frame clones and leaves some out. The sample holds 600,000 or so clones, over 11% seen once. CDR1 and CDR2 (germline): DFQATT, SNEGSKA (reference sequence). Trimming took off 0 bases at V and 13 bases at J, with 9 bases between the two ends. The CDR3 contains 11 residues. The receptor's source is a man aged 18 to 30 with type 1 diabetes. The chain uses TRBV20-1 and TRBJ1-4; D gene uncertain. Material for sequencing was naive CD4+ T cells from blood. CDR3 in amino acids: CSARESGVLFF. CDR3 sequence (DNA): TGCAGTGCTAGAGAGTCCGGGGTACTGTTTTTT.